This TCR beta chain was sequenced in a study of CD8+CD57+ T cells in acquired aplastic anemia. Study background: Across the sorted CD4+ and CD8+ cells, DNA amounts averaged roughly 3 ug. Findings and limits, study-wide: Between patients and controls, CD8+ Simpson's diversity did not vary significantly. Both patients and controls carried the same twenty-nine CD8+ CDR3 sequences.

Profiling that covered TCR beta VDJ and CDR3 relied on genomic DNA as its template. One entry per CDR3 protein results from TCRdb running MiXCR on the reads. The sample has approximately 190,000 distinct CDR3 sequences; over 60% are singletons. CDR3 size: 16 residues. Germline V CDR1 and CDR2: KGHDR, SFDVKD. V gave up 9 bases and J gave up 4 bases, with 23 bases separating them. This clonotype was picked up many times. What it binds is unknown. This TCR derives from a human donor with severe aplastic anemia or a healthy control (not recorded which). Input material: sorted CD4+, CD8+, or CD8+CD57+ T cells (not recorded which) from PBMCs. V is TRBV24-1 and J is TRBJ2-5; maybe TRBD2 (7 bases). CDR3 sequence (DNA): TGTGCCACCCCCCTAGGGGGGGGGGCGGGGAGAGAGACCCAGTACTTC. This gives the protein CATPLGGGAGRETQYF.